The entry that follows covers one T cell receptor (beta chain) sequence. With 6 bases clipped from V and 3 bases from J, the junction kept 1 base outside the gene matches. Per germline, CDR1 ENHRY and CDR2 SYGVKD. This CDR3 comprises 12 residues. TCRdb passed the 5' RACE reads through MiXCR, listing each CDR3 protein once. The sample records 250,000 to 350,000 distinct CDR3 sequences, around 16% being singletons. This record belongs to a study of T-cell memory formation after mild COVID-19. The source of this sequence is a man younger than 35 who had mild COVID-19 (a few samples of this study predate the infection). Cell type and time point are not known. The chain combines TRBV10-3 with TRBJ2-7; 8 bases are shared with TRBD1. Source material: PBMCs or a T cell subset sorted from them (not recorded which). CDR3 in amino acids: CAIRDRDYEQYF. CDR3 DNA: TGTGCCATCAGGGACAGGGACTACGAGCAGTACTTC.